Below are 10 T cell receptor beta chains sequenced from a single sample in a study of CD8 T cells in Susac syndrome. With random hexamers, reverse transcription was performed on about 0.5 to 1 ug of RNA. TCRdb used MiXCR to reprocess the immunoSEQ multiplex PCR reads, holding one entry per CDR3 protein. The sample has fewer than 200,000 distinct CDR3 sequences; roughly 95% are singletons. Sequencing input: CD4+ T cells from PBMCs. These receptors came from a human donor in good health.

The genes are TRBV9 and TRBJ2-5, with TRBD1 as a possible D gene (6 bases). Germline V gene data show CDR1 as SGDLS and CDR2 as YYNGEE. Trimming took off 1 base at V and 5 bases at J, with 12 bases between the two ends. The CDR3 runs to 14 residues. Here the CDR3 reads CASSVQGLGETQYF. In DNA, the CDR3 is TGTGCCAGCAGCGTACAGGGGCTGGGGGAGACCCAGTACTTC.

The genes are TRBV7-2 and TRBJ1-2; no firm D call. Germline V gene sequence: CDR1 SGHTA, CDR2 FQGNSA. The CDR3 runs to 14 residues. V lost 3 bases and J lost 1, with 9 bases in between. This CDR3 is CASSFRTINYGYTF. CDR3 in DNA: TGTGCCAGCAGCTTCCGGACTATTAACTATGGCTACACCTTC.

The CDR3 is CASSPVGGGSYNEQFF. CDR3 nucleotide sequence: TGTGCCAGCAGCCCAGTGGGGGGGGGCTCCTACAATGAGCAGTTCTTC. V gene TRBV9 combines with J gene TRBJ2-1; TRBD2 matches 7 bases. Unmatched junction bases numbered 7, after V lost 4 bases and J lost 0 bases. The CDR3 extends over 16 amino acids. The germline V gene encodes CDR1 SGDLS and CDR2 YYNGEE.

The V gene is TRBV5-1, the J gene TRBJ2-5, with D tentatively TRBD1 (8 bases). The CDR3 has 15 amino acids. Germline CDR1 SGHRS, CDR2 YFSETQ. Trimming shortened V by 4 bases and J by 4 bases, and 17 bases separated the two germline ends. In DNA form, the CDR3 reads TGCGCCAGCAGCGTCGGACAGGGCGGGAGAGAGACCCAGTACTTC. Translation: CASSVGQGGRETQYF. Full variable domain (missing parts from reference TRBV5-1 and TRBJ2-5): KAGVTQTPRYLIKTRGQQVTLSCSPISGHRSVSWYQQTPGQGLQFLFEYFSETQRNKGNFPGRFSGRQFSNSRSEMNVSTLELGDSALYLCASSVGQGGRETQYFGPGTRLLVL.

The genes are TRBV20-1 and TRBJ2-3, with D tentatively TRBD2 (5 bases). Germline V gene lookup returns CDR1 DFQATT and CDR2 SNEGSKA (reference sequence). There are 15 residues in the CDR3. V dropped 2 bases and J dropped 2 bases, with 14 bases sitting between them. Here the CDR3 reads CSARSLAFFTDTQYF. The CDR3 coding sequence is TGCAGTGCTAGATCCCTAGCTTTTTTCACAGATACGCAGTATTTT.

The J gene is TRBJ2-7, the V gene TRBV29-1; D tentatively reads TRBD1 or TRBD2 (5 bases each). Trimming took off 6 bases at V and 6 bases at J, with 18 bases between the two ends. The CDR3 length is 13 residues. Germline CDR1 and CDR2: SQVTM and ANQGSEA. CDR3 amino acids: CSVNVMGRLEQYF. The CDR3 nucleotides read TGCAGCGTCAACGTGATGGGACGCCTCGAGCAGTACTTC.

V usage is TRBV30 and J usage is TRBJ2-2; 10 bases are shared with TRBD2. CDR1 and CDR2 from the germline V gene are GTSNPN and SVGIG (reference sequence). J was trimmed by 4 bases and V by 2 bases; bases with no gene match: 4. The CDR3 loop spans 15 amino acids. This CDR3 reads CAWSRGLAITGELFF. The DNA of the CDR3 is TGTGCCTGGAGTAGGGGACTAGCGATCACCGGGGAGCTGTTTTTT.

This sequence joins TRBV3-1 and TRBJ1-2, with D possibly TRBD1 on 5 matching bases. The CDR3 is 18 residues long. Trimming took 4 bases from V and 3 from J, leaving 24 bases between them. From germline, CDR1 is LGHDT and CDR2 YNNKEL (reference sequence). The CDR3 is CASSRRRWQGRSDYGYTF. The CDR3, as DNA: TGTGCCAGCAGCCGCAGGAGATGGCAGGGAAGGTCAGACTATGGCTACACCTTC.

The V gene is TRBV30, the J gene TRBJ1-1, with D possibly matching TRBD1 (5 bases). Germline V lookup: CDR1 GTSNPN, CDR2 SVGIG (reference sequence). This CDR3 spans 11 amino acids. Trimming left V 4 bases short and J 8 bases short, with 11 bases between. The CDR3 loop reads CAWNDSEEAFF. CDR3 in DNA: TGTGCCTGGAACGACAGCGAGGAAGCTTTCTTT.

This chain uses TRBV29-1 with TRBJ2-3; D call uncertain. The CDR3 is made up of 11 amino acids. Trimming removed 4 bases at V and 4 bases at J, with 6 bases between. The germline V gene has CDR1 SQVTM and CDR2 ANQGSEA. Here the CDR3 reads CSVAPADTQYF. In DNA form, the CDR3 reads TGCAGCGTTGCCCCTGCAGATACGCAGTATTTT.